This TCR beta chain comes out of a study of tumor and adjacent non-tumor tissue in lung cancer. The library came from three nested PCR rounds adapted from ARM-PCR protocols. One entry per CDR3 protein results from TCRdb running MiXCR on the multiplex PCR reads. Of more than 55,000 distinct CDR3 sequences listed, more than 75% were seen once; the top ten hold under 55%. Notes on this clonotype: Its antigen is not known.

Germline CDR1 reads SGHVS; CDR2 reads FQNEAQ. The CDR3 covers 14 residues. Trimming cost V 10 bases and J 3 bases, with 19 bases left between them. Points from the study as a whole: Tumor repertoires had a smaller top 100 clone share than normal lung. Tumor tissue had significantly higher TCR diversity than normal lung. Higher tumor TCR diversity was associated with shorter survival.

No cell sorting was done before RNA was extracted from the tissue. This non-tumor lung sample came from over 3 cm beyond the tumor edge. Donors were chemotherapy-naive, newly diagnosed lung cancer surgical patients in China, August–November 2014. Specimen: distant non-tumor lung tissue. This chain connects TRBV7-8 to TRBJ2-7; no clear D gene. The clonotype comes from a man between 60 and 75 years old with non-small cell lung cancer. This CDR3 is CANCLSSRNYEQYF. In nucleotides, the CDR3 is TGTGCCAACTGCTTATCTTCGCGGAACTACGAGCAGTACTTC.